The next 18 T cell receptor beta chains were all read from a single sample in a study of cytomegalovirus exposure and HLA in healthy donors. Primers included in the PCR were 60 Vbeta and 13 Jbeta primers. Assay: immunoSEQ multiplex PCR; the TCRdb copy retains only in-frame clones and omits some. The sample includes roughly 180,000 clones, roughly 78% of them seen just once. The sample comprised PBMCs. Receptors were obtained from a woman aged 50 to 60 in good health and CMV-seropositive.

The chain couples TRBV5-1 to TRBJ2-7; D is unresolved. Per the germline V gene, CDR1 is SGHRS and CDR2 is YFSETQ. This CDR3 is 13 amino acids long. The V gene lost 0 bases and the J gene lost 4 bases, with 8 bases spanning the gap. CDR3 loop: CASSLESVYEQYF. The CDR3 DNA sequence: TGCGCCAGCAGCTTGGAGTCGGTGTACGAGCAGTACTTC.

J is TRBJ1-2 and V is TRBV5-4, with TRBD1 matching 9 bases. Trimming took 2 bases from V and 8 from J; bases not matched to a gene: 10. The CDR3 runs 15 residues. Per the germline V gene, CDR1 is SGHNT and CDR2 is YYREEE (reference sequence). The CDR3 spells CASSFVTGGARGYTF. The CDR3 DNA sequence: TGTGCCAGCAGCTTTGTCACAGGGGGCGCGCGGGGCTACACCTTC.

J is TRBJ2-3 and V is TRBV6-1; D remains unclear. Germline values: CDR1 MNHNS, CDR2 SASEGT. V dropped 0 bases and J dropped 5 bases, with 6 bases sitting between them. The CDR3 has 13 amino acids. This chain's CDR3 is CASSEARRDTQYF. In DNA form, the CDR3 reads TGTGCCAGCAGTGAAGCGCGGAGAGATACGCAGTATTTT.

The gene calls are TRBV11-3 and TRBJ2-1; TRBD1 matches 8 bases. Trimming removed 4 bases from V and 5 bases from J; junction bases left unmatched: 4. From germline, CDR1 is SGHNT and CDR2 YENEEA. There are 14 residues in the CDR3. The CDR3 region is CASSSGQVNNEQFF. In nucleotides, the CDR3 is TGTGCCAGCAGCTCGGGACAGGTAAACAATGAGCAGTTCTTC.

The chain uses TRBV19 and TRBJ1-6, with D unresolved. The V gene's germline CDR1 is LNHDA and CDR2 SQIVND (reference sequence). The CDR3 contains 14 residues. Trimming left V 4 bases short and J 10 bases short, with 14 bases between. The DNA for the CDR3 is TGTGCCAGTAGTAGATCCTTTGCGGGCTCACCCCTCCACTTT. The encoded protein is CASSRSFAGSPLHF.

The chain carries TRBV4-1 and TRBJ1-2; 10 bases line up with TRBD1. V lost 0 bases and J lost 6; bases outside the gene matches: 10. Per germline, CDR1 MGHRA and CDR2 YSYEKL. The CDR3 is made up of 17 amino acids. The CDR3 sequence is CASSQDRQGTGENGYTF. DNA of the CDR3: TGCGCCAGCAGCCAAGATCGCCAGGGGACAGGGGAGAATGGCTACACCTTC.

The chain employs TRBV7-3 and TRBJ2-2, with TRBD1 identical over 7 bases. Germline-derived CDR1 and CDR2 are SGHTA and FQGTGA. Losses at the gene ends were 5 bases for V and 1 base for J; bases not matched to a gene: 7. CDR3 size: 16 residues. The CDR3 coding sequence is TGTGCCAGCAGCCTTGACAGGGCCCTGAACACCGGGGAGCTGTTTTTT. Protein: CASSLDRALNTGELFF.

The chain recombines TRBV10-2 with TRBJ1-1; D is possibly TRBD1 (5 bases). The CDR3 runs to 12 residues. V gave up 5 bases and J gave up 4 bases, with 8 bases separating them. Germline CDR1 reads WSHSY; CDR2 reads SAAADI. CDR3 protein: CASSLRGTEAFF. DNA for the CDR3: TGCGCCAGCAGTTTAAGGGGCACTGAAGCTTTCTTT.

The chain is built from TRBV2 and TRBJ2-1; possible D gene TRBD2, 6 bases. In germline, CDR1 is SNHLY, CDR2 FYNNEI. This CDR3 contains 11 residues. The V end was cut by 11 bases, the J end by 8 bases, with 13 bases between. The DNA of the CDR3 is TGTGCCGGGAGGAGTATCGATGAGCAGTTCTTC. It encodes CAGRSIDEQFF.

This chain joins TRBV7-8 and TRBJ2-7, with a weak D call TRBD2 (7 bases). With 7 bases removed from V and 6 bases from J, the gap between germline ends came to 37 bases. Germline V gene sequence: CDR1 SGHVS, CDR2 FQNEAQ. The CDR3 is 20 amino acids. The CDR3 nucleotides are TGTGCCAGCACCCCCAAGATGGCGGGGGCATCCCCCGCGGGGCTTGGCGAGCAGTACTTC. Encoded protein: CASTPKMAGASPAGLGEQYF.

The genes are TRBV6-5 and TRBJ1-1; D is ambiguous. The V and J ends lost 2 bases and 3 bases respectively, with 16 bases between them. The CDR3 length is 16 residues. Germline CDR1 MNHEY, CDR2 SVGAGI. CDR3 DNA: TGTGCCAGCAGTTACGGAACGCACTGGAGGGACACTGAAGCTTTCTTT. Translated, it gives CASSYGTHWRDTEAFF.

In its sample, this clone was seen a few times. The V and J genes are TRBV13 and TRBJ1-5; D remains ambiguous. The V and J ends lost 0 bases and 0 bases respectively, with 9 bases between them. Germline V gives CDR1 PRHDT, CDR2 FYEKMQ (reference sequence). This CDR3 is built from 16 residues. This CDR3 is CASSLGTRNSNQPQHF. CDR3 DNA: TGTGCCAGCAGCTTAGGCACGAGAAATAGCAATCAGCCCCAGCATTTT.

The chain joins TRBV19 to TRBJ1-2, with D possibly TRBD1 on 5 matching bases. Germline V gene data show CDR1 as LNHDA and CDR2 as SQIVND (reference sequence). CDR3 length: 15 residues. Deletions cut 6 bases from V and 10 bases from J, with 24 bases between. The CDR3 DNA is TGTGCCAGTAGAAAATCCGGAGCTGGGGGGGAGGACTACACCTTC. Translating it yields CASRKSGAGGEDYTF.

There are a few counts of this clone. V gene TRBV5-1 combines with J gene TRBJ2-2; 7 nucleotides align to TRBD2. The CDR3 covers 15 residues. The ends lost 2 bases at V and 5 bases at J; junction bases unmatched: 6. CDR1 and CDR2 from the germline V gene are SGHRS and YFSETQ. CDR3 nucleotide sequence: TGCGCCAGCAGCTTTTACGGACTAGTTACCGGGGAGCTGTTTTTT. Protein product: CASSFYGLVTGELFF.

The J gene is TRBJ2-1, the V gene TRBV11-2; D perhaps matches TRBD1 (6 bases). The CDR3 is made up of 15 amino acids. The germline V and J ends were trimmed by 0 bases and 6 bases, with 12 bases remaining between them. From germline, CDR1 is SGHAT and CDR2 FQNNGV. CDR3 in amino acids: CASSLDLQGINEQFF. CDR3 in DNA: TGTGCCAGCAGCTTAGATCTCCAGGGGATCAATGAGCAGTTCTTC.

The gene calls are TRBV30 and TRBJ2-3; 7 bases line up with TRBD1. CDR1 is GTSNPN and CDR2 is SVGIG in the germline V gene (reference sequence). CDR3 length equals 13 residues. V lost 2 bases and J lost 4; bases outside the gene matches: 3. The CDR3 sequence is CAWSRQGPDTQYF. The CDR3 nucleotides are TGTGCCTGGAGTAGACAGGGACCAGATACGCAGTATTTT.

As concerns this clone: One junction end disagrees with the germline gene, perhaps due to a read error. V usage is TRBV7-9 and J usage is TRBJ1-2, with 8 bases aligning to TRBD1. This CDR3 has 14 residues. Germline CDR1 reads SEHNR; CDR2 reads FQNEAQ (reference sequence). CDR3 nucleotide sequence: TGTTCCAGCAGCCCTACCTCAGGACAGGGACAATACACCTTC. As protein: CSSSPTSGQGQYTF.

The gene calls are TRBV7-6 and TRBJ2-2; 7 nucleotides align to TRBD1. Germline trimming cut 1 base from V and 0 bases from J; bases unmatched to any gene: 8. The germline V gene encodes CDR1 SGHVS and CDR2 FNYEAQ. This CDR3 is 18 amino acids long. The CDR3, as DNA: TGTGCCAGCAGCTTAGTGATCGCCGGGACAGCGAACACCGGGGAGCTGTTTTTT. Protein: CASSLVIAGTANTGELFF.